One sample yielded the 15 T cell receptor beta chains listed below, sequenced in a study of blood T cell repertoires in COVID-19. The table came from immunoSEQ multiplex PCR; TCRdb's copy has only in-frame clones and leaves some out. Among around 250,000 clones listed, around 89% were seen once. Sequencing was done on a sample of PBMCs or T cells enriched from blood (not recorded which). The receptors shown here come from a woman between 25 and 40 years old who had recovered from COVID-19.

The CDR3 spells CASSFQGTDGYTF. DNA of the CDR3: TGTGCCAGCAGCTTCCAGGGGACGGACGGCTACACCTTC. The chain employs TRBV5-4 and TRBJ1-2, with D maybe TRBD1 (6 bases). The ends were cut back, 2 bases at V and 8 bases at J, with 13 bases in the middle. Germline V lookup: CDR1 SGHNT, CDR2 YYREEE (reference sequence). The CDR3 has 13 amino acids. Complete variable domain (other parts from reference TRBV5-4 and TRBJ1-2): ETGVTQSPTHLIKTRGQQVTLRCSSQSGHNTVSWYQQALGQGPQFIFQYYREEENGRGNFPPRFSGLQFPNYSSELNVNALELDDSALYLCASSFQGTDGYTFGSGTRLTVV.

The J gene is TRBJ2-7, the V gene TRBV29-1; D may be TRBD1 (7 bases). The CDR3 is 15 residues long. Germline CDR1 is SQVTM and CDR2 is ANQGSEA. V gave up 0 bases and J gave up 3 bases, with 15 bases separating them. The CDR3 region has the DNA TGCAGCGTTGAAGAGGACAGGAGGGGGCTCTACGAGCAGTACTTC. Its protein is CSVEEDRRGLYEQYF.

The rearrangement links TRBV5-4 to TRBJ1-2; 7 bases align to TRBD1. With V trimmed by 4 bases and J by 3 bases, 6 bases remained unmatched. The CDR3 contains 14 residues. Germline loops: CDR1 SGHNT, CDR2 YYREEE (reference sequence). CDR3 in amino acids: CASSRRGKDYGYTF. CDR3 in DNA: TGTGCCAGCAGCCGCAGGGGGAAGGACTATGGCTACACCTTC.

The chain links TRBV30 to TRBJ2-7, with 10 bases identical to TRBD2. The CDR3 is made up of 13 amino acids. CDR1 and CDR2 (germline): GTSNPN, SVGIG (reference sequence). With 3 bases clipped from V and 2 bases from J, the junction kept 1 base outside the gene matches. CDR3 DNA: TGTGCCTGGAGGAGCGGGAGGGCCTACGAGCAGTACTTC. Translation: CAWRSGRAYEQYF.

This chain connects TRBV6-2 or TRBV6-3 to TRBJ2-7; 8 positions match TRBD1. This CDR3 region has 11 residues. In germline, CDR1 is MNHEY, CDR2 SVGEGT. The CDR3 DNA sequence: TGTGCCAGCAGTTATCCGGGACAGGCTGCAGTC. This sequence encodes CASSYPGQAAV.

As for this clone: Likely a read error: the CDR3 ends without its conserved phenylalanine or tryptophan. Because the CDR3's place on the DNA is in doubt, the DNA is left out and the CDR3 is given as listed by TCRdb. The rearrangement joins TRBV11-2 to TRBJ1-2; the table assigns TRBD1, which was not confirmed against the DNA. Germline loops: CDR1 SGHAT, CDR2 FQNNGV. A total of 12 residues make up the CDR3, ends included. The CDR3 protein is CASSLGRAPPIT.

This rearrangement joins TRBV11-2 to TRBJ2-5; TRBD2 agrees at 12 bases. There are 16 residues in the CDR3. Germline values: CDR1 SGHAT, CDR2 FQNNGV. Unmatched junction bases numbered 7, after V lost 4 bases and J lost 4 bases. The CDR3: CASSSLLAGGGETQYF. DNA for the CDR3: TGTGCCAGCAGCTCCCTACTAGCGGGAGGAGGAGAGACCCAGTACTTC.

The rearrangement links TRBV11-1 to TRBJ1-2, with a weak D call TRBD1 (6 bases). The CDR3 runs to 14 residues. Trimming removed 0 bases from V and 3 bases from J, with 8 bases in between. Germline values: CDR1 SGHAT, CDR2 FQDESV (reference sequence). The CDR3 nucleotides read TGTGCCAGCAGCTTAGCGGGACACGACTATGGCTACACCTTC. Amino acid sequence: CASSLAGHDYGYTF.

The V call is TRBV27, the J call TRBJ1-4, with D tentatively TRBD1 (6 bases). The germline V and J ends were trimmed by 2 bases and 0 bases, with 13 bases remaining between them. CDR3 size: 17 residues. Germline CDR1 and CDR2: MNHEY and SMNVEV (reference sequence). The CDR3 spells CASSLGKGVATNEKLFF. In nucleotides, the CDR3 is TGTGCCAGCAGTTTAGGCAAGGGGGTAGCAACTAATGAAAAACTGTTTTTT. The whole variable domain, filled in from reference TRBV27 and TRBJ1-4, reads EAQVTQNPRYLITVTGKKLTVTCSQNMNHEYMSWYRQDPGLGLRQIYYSMNVEVTDKGDVPEGYKVSRKEKRNFPLILESPSPNQTSLYFCASSLGKGVATNEKLFFGSGTQLSVL.

The chain recombines TRBV12-1 with TRBJ1-2; the table gives TRBD1 as D, unverified against the DNA. TRBV12-1 is marked as a pseudogene. The CDR3 is made up of 18 amino acids. Here the CDR3 reads CASSFEKDRARTNYGYTF. Here the CDR3 DNA reads TGTGCCAGCAGCTTTGAAAAGGACAGGGCCAGAACTAACTATGGCTACACCTTC.

This rearrangement joins TRBV7-9 to TRBJ1-4; 8 nucleotides match TRBD1. V trimming: 5 bases; J trimming: 8 bases; junction bases outside the gene matches: 7. This CDR3 is 14 amino acids long. Germline V gene data show CDR1 as SEHNR and CDR2 as FQNEAQ (reference sequence). CDR3 region: CASSRDRNTEKLFF. The CDR3 bases are TGTGCCAGCAGCCGGGACAGGAACACCGAAAAACTGTTTTTT. The full variable domain, in which reference TRBV7-9 and TRBJ1-4 provide the parts outside the CDR3, is DTGVSQNPRHKITKRGQNVTFRCDPISEHNRLYWYRQTLGQGPEFLTYFQNEAQLEKSRLLSDRFSAERPKGSFSTLEIQRTEQGDSAMYLCASSRDRNTEKLFFGSGTQLSVL.

This clone was observed once. The CDR3 DNA is TGCGCCAGCAGCTTGCGAGAGGCAGTTCAGATTGAGCAGTTCTTC. Translated, it gives CASSLREAVQIEQFF. The chain employs TRBV5-1 and TRBJ2-1; unclear D gene. V lost 1 base and J lost 9, with 17 bases in between. Germline V gene sequence: CDR1 SGHRS, CDR2 YFSETQ. The CDR3 has 15 amino acids. The whole variable domain, filled in from reference TRBV5-1 and TRBJ2-1, reads KAGVTQTPRYLIKTRGQQVTLSCSPISGHRSVSWYQQTPGQGLQFLFEYFSETQRNKGNFPGRFSGRQFSNSRSEMNVSTLELGDSALYLCASSLREAVQIEQFFGPGTRLTVL.

The rearrangement joins TRBV2 to TRBJ2-3; 9 positions agree with TRBD2. V trimming: 8 bases; J trimming: 1 base; junction bases outside the gene matches: 4. There are 14 residues in the CDR3. The germline CDR1 and CDR2 sequences are SNHLY and FYNNEI. The CDR3 spells CASGRTSGTDTQYF. The CDR3 nucleotides read TGTGCCAGCGGCCGGACTAGCGGCACAGATACGCAGTATTTT.

The chain is built from TRBV19 and TRBJ1-1; D unclear. The CDR3 runs 13 residues. The germline V and J ends were trimmed by 6 bases and 1 base, with 9 bases remaining between them. Germline assignment: CDR1 LNHDA and CDR2 SQIVND (reference sequence). CDR3 loop: CASRNNANTEAFF. CDR3 nucleotide sequence: TGTGCCAGTAGGAACAATGCGAACACTGAAGCTTTCTTT.

The J gene is TRBJ1-2, the V gene TRBV27; 7 bases align to TRBD1. Per germline, CDR1 MNHEY and CDR2 SMNVEV (reference sequence). J lost 0 bases, V lost 8 bases, and 12 bases had no gene match. This CDR3 comprises 16 residues. The CDR3 region is CASGGTAGFPNYGYTF. The CDR3 DNA reads TGTGCCAGCGGGGGGACAGCCGGGTTCCCTAACTATGGCTACACCTTC.